The rows below give T cell receptor beta chains drawn from one sample of a study of identical twins. TCRdb reanalysed the 5' RACE reads using MiXCR and keeps one entry per CDR3 protein. The table lists some 1,700,000 distinct CDR3 sequences, less than 35% of them singletons, with approximately 0.29% in the top ten. The sample taken for sequencing was cord blood. Receptors originate from a newborn girl in good health. Each CDR3 is given with its conserved first and last residue. A D gene is named only where the DNA matches it firmly. Only part of the rows carry a size: once, few, many, or a class if the clone is expanded.

size	J	V	D	CDR3	DNA
NA	TRBJ1-4	TRBV5-1	TRBD1	CASSFASPGQGNEKLFF	TGCGCCAGCAGCTTCGCTAGTCCGGGACAGGGGAATGAAAAACTGTTTTTT
few	TRBJ2-7	TRBV29-1	TRBD1	CSVQGPPYEQYF	TGCAGCGTACAGGGGCCGCCCTACGAGCAGTACTTC
NA	TRBJ2-4	TRBV7-8	NA	CASSLDREKQYF	TGTGCCAGCAGCTTAGACAGGGAGAAGCAGTACTTC
NA	TRBJ1-2	TRBV5-5	TRBD1	CASTGAGTAYGYTF	TGTGCCAGCACTGGCGCGGGGACAGCTTATGGCTACACCTTC
NA	TRBJ2-1	TRBV7-6	NA	CASSKYNNEQFF	TGTGCCAGCAGCAAGTACAACAATGAGCAGTTCTTC
NA	TRBJ2-4	TRBV10-3	NA	CAISETGTAKNIQYF	TGTGCCATCAGTGAGACGGGGACAGCCAAAAACATTCAGTACTTC
NA	TRBJ1-5	TRBV12-3/TRBV12-4	TRBD1	CASTQGDRGQPQHF	TGTGCCAGCACTCAAGGGGACAGGGGTCAGCCCCAGCATTTT
NA	TRBJ1-5	TRBV27	NA	CASSLIRDWNQPQHF	TGTGCCAGCAGTTTAATCCGGGACTGGAATCAGCCCCAGCATTTT
NA	TRBJ2-7	TRBV4-2	TRBD2	CASSHGLAGSSYNEQYF	TGTGCCAGCAGCCACGGACTAGCGGGTAGCTCCTACAATGAGCAGTACTTC
NA	TRBJ1-6	TRBV12-3/TRBV12-4	NA	CASSLGGRGSPLHF	TGTGCCAGCAGTTTAGGGGGGAGGGGTTCACCCCTCCACTTT
few	TRBJ2-3	TRBV12-3/TRBV12-4	NA	CATDTSSTDTQYF	TGTGCCACCGACACTTCTAGCACAGATACGCAGTATTTT
few	TRBJ2-3	TRBV6-6	TRBD1	CASSNKRQGGDTQYF	TGTGCCAGCAGTAACAAGCGACAGGGTGGGGATACGCAGTATTTT
NA	TRBJ2-3	TRBV4-2	TRBD2	CASSQVFRGGLEDTQYF	TGTGCCAGCAGCCAAGTCTTTCGGGGGGGCCTGGAGGATACGCAGTATTTT
NA	TRBJ2-4	TRBV7-2	TRBD2	CASSNSGPNIQYF	TGTGCCAGCAGTAATAGCGGGCCCAACATTCAGTACTTC
NA	TRBJ2-1	TRBV4-1	TRBD2	CASSWDYHNEQFF	TGCGCCAGCAGCTGGGACTACCACAATGAGCAGTTCTTC
many	TRBJ2-5	TRBV11-2	NA	CASSLAPTQETQYF	TGTGCCAGCAGCTTAGCTCCGACCCAAGAGACCCAGTACTTC
once	TRBJ2-4	TRBV4-1	NA	CASSQVNRSPLAKNIQYF	TGCGCCAGCAGCCAAGTCAACAGGAGCCCTCTAGCCAAAAACATTCAGTACTTC
few	TRBJ1-4	TRBV14	NA	CASSQWQGRSTNEKLFF	TGTGCCAGCAGCCAATGGCAGGGGCGTTCAACTAATGAAAAACTGTTTTTT
NA	TRBJ1-2	TRBV28	TRBD1	CASTTPDRGYGYTF	TGTGCCAGCACCACCCCCGACAGGGGGTATGGCTACACCTTC
NA	TRBJ1-1	TRBV30	NA	CAWSERIPEAFF	TGTGCCTGGAGTGAGAGGATCCCTGAAGCTTTCTTT
NA	TRBJ2-2	TRBV29-1	NA	CSVERVGGNTGELFF	TGCAGCGTTGAGAGGGTGGGGGGAAACACCGGGGAGCTGTTTTTT
NA	TRBJ1-1	TRBV2	TRBD1	CASSGQGGANTEAFF	TGTGCCAGCAGTGGACAGGGGGGTGCGAACACTGAAGCTTTCTTT
NA	TRBJ2-2	TRBV7-2	NA	CASQRNTGELFF	TGTGCCAGCCAAAGGAACACCGGGGAGCTGTTTTTT
few	TRBJ1-2	TRBV28	TRBD1	CASSFSDRGLDGYTF	TGTGCCAGCAGTTTCTCCGACAGGGGTTTGGATGGCTACACCTTC
NA	TRBJ1-2	TRBV7-2	TRBD1	CASSLLPMTGGYGYTF	TGCGCCAGCAGCTTATTGCCAATGACAGGGGGCTATGGCTACACCTTC
NA	TRBJ2-2	TRBV25-1	NA	CASSDGTTWNTGELFF	TGTGCCAGCAGTGACGGAACAACCTGGAACACCGGGGAGCTGTTTTTT
NA	TRBJ2-3	TRBV11-2	TRBD2	CASSQSWTSLRTDTQYF	TGTGCCAGCAGCCAGTCCTGGACTAGCTTACGCACAGATACGCAGTATTTT
many	TRBJ2-4	TRBV6-5	NA	CASSYSRVLAKNIQYF	TGTGCCAGCAGTTACTCGAGGGTACTAGCCAAAAACATTCAGTACTTC
NA	TRBJ1-4	TRBV2	NA	CASNTDRINEKLFF	TGTGCCAGCAATACAGACAGGATTAATGAAAAACTGTTTTTT
few	TRBJ2-7	TRBV4-2	TRBD2	CASSQVGGSGGEQYF	TGTGCCAGCAGCCAAGTCGGTGGTAGCGGGGGAGAGCAGTACTTC
once	TRBJ1-1	TRBV10-2	NA	CASSESGALNTEAFF	TGCGCCAGCAGTGAGTCGGGGGCTTTGAACACTGAAGCTTTCTTT
few	TRBJ1-5	TRBV28	NA	CASHGTDLYGNQPQHF	TGTGCCAGCCACGGGACGGACCTTTATGGCAATCAGCCCCAGCATTTT
few	TRBJ2-3	TRBV24-1	NA	CATSDLGRTLGDTQYF	TGTGCCACCAGTGATTTAGGCCGCACCTTGGGAGATACGCAGTATTTT
many	TRBJ2-3	TRBV7-2	NA	CASSPYRDTQYF	TGTGCCAGCAGCCCTTATCGCGATACGCAGTATTTT
few	TRBJ2-7	TRBV2	NA	CASTGGRRITYEQYF	TGTGCCAGCACCGGGGGGCGACGGATTACCTACGAGCAGTACTTC
few	TRBJ2-1	TRBV28	TRBD2	CASSPWTSGGFGEQFF	TGTGCCAGCAGTCCCTGGACTAGCGGGGGTTTCGGTGAGCAGTTCTTC
few	TRBJ1-5	TRBV5-1	NA	CASSPSPLNQPQHF	TGCGCCAGCAGCCCATCCCCACTAAATCAGCCCCAGCATTTT
NA	TRBJ2-7	TRBV20-1	TRBD1	CSASRQGSSCEQYF	TGCAGTGCTTCCCGACAGGGCAGCTCCTGCGAGCAGTACTTC
NA	TRBJ2-1	TRBV5-6	NA	CASAQGGSYNEQFF	TGTGCCAGCGCCCAGGGAGGCTCCTACAATGAGCAGTTCTTC
few	TRBJ2-4	TRBV9	NA	CASSPNEGGVAKNIQYF	TGTGCCAGCAGCCCGAACGAGGGAGGCGTAGCCAAAAACATTCAGTACTTC
few	TRBJ2-5	TRBV10-1	NA	CASSESLGQYNEQYF	TGCGCCAGCAGTGAGAGTCTAGGACAGTACAATGAGCAGTACTTC
few	TRBJ2-1	TRBV24-1	NA	CATVGDEQFF	TGTGCCACCGTGGGGGATGAGCAGTTCTTC
few	TRBJ1-4	TRBV20-1	TRBD1	CSATQGTGGEKLFF	TGCAGTGCTACCCAAGGGACAGGGGGTGAAAAACTGTTTTTT
once	TRBJ2-2	TRBV6-2/TRBV6-3	NA	CATGPWSGELFF	TGTGCCACCGGACCTTGGAGCGGGGAGCTGTTTTTT
once	TRBJ1-2	TRBV29-1	NA	CSAVGQYGYTF	TGCAGCGCCGTAGGACAGTATGGCTACACCTTC